The T cell receptor (beta chain) described here comes from a study of Tregs in tolerant kidney transplant recipients. Trimming took 6 bases from V and 4 from J, leaving 6 bases between them. CDR1 is LNHDA, CDR2 SQIVND, per germline (reference sequence). This CDR3 is 12 amino acids long. This clone showed up just a few times. TCRdb's copy holds only in-frame clones and misses some; the assay was immunoSEQ multiplex PCR. The sample contains more than 60,000 clones, 98% of which appear only once. The clonotype was recovered from a human donor who received a combined kidney and bone marrow transplant. This chain joins TRBV19 and TRBJ1-4; D ambiguous. The sequenced sample was CD4+ T cells from blood, obtained before the transplant. CDR3 DNA: TGTGCCAGTAGACAGATTAATGAAAAACTGTTTTTT. The encoded protein is CASRQINEKLFF.